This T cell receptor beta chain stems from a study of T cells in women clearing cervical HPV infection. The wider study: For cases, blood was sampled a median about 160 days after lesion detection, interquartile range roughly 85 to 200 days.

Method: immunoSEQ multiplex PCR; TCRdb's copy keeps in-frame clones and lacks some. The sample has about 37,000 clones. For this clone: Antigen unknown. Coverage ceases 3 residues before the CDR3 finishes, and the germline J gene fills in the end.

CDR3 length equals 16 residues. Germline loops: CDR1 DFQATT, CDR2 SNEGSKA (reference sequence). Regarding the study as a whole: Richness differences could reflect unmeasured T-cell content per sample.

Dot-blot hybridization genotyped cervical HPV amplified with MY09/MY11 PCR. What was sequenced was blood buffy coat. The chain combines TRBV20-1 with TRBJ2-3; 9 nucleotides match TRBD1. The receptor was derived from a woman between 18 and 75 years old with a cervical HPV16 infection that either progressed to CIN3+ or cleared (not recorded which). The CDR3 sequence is CSANGDTGGVQETQYF. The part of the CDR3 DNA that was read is TGCAGTGCTAACGGAGATACAGGGGGCGTTCAAGAGACG.